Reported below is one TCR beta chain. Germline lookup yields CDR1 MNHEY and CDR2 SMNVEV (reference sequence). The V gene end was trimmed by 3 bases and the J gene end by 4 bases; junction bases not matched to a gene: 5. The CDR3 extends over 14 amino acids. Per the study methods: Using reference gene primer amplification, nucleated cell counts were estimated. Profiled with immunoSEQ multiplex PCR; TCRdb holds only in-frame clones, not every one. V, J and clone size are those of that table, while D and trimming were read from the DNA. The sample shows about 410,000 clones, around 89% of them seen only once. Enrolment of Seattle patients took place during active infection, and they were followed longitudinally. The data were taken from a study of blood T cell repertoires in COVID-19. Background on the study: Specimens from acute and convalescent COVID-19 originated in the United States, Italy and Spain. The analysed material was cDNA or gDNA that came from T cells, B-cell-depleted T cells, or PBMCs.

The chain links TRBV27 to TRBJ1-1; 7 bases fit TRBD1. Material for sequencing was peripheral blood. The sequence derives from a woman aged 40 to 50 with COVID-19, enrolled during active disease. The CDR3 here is CASSFRGPSTEAFF. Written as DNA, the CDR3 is TGTGCCAGCAGTTTTAGGGGGCCGAGCACTGAAGCTTTCTTT.